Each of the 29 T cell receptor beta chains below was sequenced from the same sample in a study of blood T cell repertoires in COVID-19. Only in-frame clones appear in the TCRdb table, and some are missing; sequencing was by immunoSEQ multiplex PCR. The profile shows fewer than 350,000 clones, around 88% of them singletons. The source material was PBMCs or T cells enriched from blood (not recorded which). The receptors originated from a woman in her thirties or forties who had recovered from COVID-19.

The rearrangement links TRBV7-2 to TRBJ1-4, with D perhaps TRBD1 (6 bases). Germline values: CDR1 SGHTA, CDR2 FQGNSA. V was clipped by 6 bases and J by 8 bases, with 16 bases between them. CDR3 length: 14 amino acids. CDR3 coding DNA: TGTGCCAGCAGGAGCGGGGGCGCGTCGGAAAAACTGTTTTTT. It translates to CASRSGGASEKLFF.

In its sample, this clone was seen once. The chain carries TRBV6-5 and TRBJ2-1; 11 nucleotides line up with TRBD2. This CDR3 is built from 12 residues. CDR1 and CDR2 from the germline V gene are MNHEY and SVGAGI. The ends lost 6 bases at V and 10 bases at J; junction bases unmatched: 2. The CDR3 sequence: CASSGTSGEQFF. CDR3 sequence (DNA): TGTGCCAGCAGCGGGACTAGCGGAGAGCAGTTCTTC.

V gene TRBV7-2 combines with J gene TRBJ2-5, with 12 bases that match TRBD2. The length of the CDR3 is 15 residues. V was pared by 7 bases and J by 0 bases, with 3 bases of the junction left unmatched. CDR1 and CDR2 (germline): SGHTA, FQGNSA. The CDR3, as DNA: TGTGCCAGCATTCTAGCGGGAGGGTACCAAGAGACCCAGTACTTC. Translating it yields CASILAGGYQETQYF.

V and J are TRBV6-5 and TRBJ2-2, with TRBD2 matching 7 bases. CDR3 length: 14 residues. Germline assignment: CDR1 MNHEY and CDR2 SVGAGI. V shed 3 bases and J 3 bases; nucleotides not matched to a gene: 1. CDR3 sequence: CASSYGGDTGELFF. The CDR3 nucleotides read TGTGCCAGCAGTTATGGGGGGGACACCGGGGAGCTGTTTTTT.

In DNA form, the CDR3 reads TGTGCCAGCAGAATGGGACAGGCTAACACTGAAGCTTTCTTT. Its protein product is CASRMGQANTEAFF. The J gene is TRBJ1-1, the V gene TRBV6-5; 8 bases match TRBD1. Trimming cost V 6 bases and J 2 bases; bases outside gene matches: 5. The CDR3 totals 14 residues. In germline, CDR1 is MNHEY, CDR2 SVGAGI.

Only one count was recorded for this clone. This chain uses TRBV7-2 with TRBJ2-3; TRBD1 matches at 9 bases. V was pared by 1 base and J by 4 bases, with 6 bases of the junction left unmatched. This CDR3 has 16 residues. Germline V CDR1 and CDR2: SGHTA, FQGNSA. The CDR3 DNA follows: TGTGCCAGCAGCTTAGGGAAGCGGACAGGGGCAGATACGCAGTATTTT. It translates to CASSLGKRTGADTQYF.

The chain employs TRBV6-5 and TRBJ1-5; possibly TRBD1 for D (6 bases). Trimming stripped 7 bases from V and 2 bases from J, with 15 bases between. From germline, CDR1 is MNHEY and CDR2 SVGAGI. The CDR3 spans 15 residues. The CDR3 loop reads CASKAGAVGNQPQHF. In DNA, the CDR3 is TGTGCCAGCAAAGCGGGGGCTGTTGGCAATCAGCCCCAGCATTTT.

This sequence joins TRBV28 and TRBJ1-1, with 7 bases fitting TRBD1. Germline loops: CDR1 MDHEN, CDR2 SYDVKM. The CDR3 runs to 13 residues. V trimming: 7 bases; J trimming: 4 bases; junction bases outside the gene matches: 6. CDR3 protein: CASMEGASTEAFF. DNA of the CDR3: TGTGCCAGCATGGAGGGGGCATCCACTGAAGCTTTCTTT.

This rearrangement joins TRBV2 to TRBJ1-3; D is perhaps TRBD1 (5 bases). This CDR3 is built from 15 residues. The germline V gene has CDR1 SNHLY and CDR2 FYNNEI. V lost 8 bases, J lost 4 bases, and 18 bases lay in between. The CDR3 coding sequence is TGTGCCAGCTCAACCCAGGGTTACAGAGGAAACACCATATATTTT. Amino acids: CASSTQGYRGNTIYF.

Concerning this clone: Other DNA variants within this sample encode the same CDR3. CDR3 residues: CASSPDRVEAFF. CDR3 bases: TGTGCCAGCTCACCTGACAGGGTAGAAGCTTTCTTT. The chain combines TRBV18 with TRBJ1-1; 7 nucleotides match TRBD1. V trimming: 3 bases; J trimming: 8 bases; junction bases outside the gene matches: 3. The CDR3 has 12 residues. Germline V gives CDR1 KGHSH, CDR2 LQKENI.

The CDR3 loop reads CAISEGEGKGYTF. CDR3 DNA: TGTGCCATCAGTGAGGGGGAGGGCAAAGGCTACACCTTC. V is TRBV10-3 and J is TRBJ1-2; D ambiguous. V was cut by 2 bases and J by 8 bases, with 12 bases left in between. The CDR3 length is 13 residues. Looked up from germline, CDR1 is ENHRY and CDR2 is SYGVKD.

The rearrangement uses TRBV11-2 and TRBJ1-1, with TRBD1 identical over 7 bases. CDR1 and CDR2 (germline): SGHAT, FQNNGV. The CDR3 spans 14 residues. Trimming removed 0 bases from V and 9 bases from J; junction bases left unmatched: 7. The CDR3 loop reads CASSLEQGTLKAFF. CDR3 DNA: TGTGCCAGCAGCTTAGAACAGGGGACACTGAAAGCTTTCTTT.

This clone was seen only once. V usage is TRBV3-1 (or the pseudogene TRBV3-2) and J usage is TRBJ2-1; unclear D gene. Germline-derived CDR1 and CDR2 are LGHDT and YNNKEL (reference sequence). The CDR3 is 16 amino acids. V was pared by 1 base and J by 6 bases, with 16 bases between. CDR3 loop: CASSQGYLEQLNEQFF. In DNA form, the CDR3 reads TGTGCCAGCAGCCAAGGCTATTTGGAACAGCTCAATGAGCAGTTCTTC.

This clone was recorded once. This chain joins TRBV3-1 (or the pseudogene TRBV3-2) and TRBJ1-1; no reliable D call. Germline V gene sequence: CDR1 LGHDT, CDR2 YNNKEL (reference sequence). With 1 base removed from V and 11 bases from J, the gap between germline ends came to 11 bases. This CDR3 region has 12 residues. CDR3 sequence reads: CASSQVPASAFF. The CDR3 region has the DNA TGTGCCAGCAGCCAAGTCCCCGCGTCGGCTTTCTTT.

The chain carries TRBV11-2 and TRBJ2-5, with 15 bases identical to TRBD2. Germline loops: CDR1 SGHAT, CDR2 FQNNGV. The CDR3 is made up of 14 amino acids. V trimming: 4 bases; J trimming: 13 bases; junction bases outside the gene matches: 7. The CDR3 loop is CASSYGLAGGPGYF. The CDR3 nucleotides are TGTGCCAGCAGCTACGGACTAGCGGGAGGGCCGGGGTACTTC. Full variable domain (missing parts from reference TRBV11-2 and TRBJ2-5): EAGVAQSPRYKIIEKRQSVAFWCNPISGHATLYWYQQILGQGPKLLIQFQNNGVVDDSQLPKDRFSAERLKGVDSTLKIQPAKLEDSAVYLCASSYGLAGGPGYFGPGTRLLVL.

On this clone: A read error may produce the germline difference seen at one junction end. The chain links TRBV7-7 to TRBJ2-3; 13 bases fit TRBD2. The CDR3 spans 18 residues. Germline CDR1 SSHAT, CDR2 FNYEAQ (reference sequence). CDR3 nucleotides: TGTGCTAGCAGTGCGACCGGGACTAGCGGGAAAGGCGCAGATACGCAGTATTTT. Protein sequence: CASSATGTSGKGADTQYF. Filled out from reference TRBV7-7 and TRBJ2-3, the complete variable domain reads GAGVSQSPRYKVTKRGQDVTLRCDPISSHATLYWYQQALGQGPEFLTYFNYEAQPDKSGLPSDRFSAERPEGSISTLTIQRTEQRDSAMYRCASSATGTSGKGADTQYFGPGTRLTVL.

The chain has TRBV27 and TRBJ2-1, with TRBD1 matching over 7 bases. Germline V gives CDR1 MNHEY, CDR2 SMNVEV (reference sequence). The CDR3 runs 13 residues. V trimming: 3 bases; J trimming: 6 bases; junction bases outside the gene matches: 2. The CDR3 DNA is TGTGCCAGCAGTTTCGGGACAGCCAATGAGCAGTTCTTC. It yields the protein CASSFGTANEQFF.

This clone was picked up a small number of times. The CDR3 coding sequence is TGTGCCAGCAGCCCCGGGGCAACTAATGAAAAACTGTTTTTT. This translates into CASSPGATNEKLFF. This chain links TRBV7-9 with TRBJ1-4; no clear D. Trimming removed 5 bases from V and 0 bases from J, with 7 bases in between. Germline lookup yields CDR1 SEHNR and CDR2 FQNEAQ (reference sequence). This CDR3 region has 14 residues. Full variable domain (outside the CDR3, taken from reference TRBV7-9 and TRBJ1-4): DTGVSQNPRHKITKRGQNVTFRCDPISEHNRLYWYRQTLGQGPEFLTYFQNEAQLEKSRLLSDRFSAERPKGSFSTLEIQRTEQGDSAMYLCASSPGATNEKLFFGSGTQLSVL.

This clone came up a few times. The CDR3 sequence is CASSLTGDSFGYTF. In nucleotides, the CDR3 is TGTGCCAGCAGCTTAACTGGGGACTCCTTTGGCTACACCTTC. The chain joins TRBV7-3 to TRBJ1-2; a possible D gene is TRBD1 (5 bases). The CDR3 contains 14 residues. Germline CDR1 and CDR2: SGHTA and FQGTGA. Trimming left V 0 bases short and J 7 bases short, with 12 bases between. Filled out from reference TRBV7-3 and TRBJ1-2, the complete variable domain reads GAGVSQTPSNKVTEKGKYVELRCDPISGHTALYWYRQSLGQGPEFLIYFQGTGAADDSGLPNDRFFAVRPEGSVSTLKIQRTERGDSAVYLCASSLTGDSFGYTFGSGTRLTVV.

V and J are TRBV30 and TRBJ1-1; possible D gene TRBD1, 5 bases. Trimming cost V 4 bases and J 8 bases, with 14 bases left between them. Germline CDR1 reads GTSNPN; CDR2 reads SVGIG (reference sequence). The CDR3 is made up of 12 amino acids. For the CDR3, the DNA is TGTGCCTGGACCCCCGACAGCCAGGAAGCTTTCTTT. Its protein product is CAWTPDSQEAFF.

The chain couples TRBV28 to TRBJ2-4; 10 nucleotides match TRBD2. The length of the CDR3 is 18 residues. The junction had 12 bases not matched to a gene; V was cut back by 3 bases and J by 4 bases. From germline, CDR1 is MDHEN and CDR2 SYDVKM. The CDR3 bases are TGTGCCAGCAGTTTGGTTTTGGGGCTAGCGGGGGTAAAAAACATTCAGTACTTC. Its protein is CASSLVLGLAGVKNIQYF. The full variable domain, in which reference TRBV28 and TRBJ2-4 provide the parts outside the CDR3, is DVKVTQSSRYLVKRTGEKVFLECVQDMDHENMFWYRQDPGLGLRLIYFSYDVKMKEKGDIPEGYSVSREKKERFSLILESASTNQTSMYLCASSLVLGLAGVKNIQYFGAGTRLSVL.

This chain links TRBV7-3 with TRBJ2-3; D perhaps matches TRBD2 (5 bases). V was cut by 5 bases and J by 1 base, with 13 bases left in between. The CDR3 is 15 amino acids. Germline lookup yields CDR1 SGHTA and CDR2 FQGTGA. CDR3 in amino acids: CASSARGLRTDTQYF. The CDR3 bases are TGTGCCAGCAGCGCCCGCGGGCTCCGCACAGATACGCAGTATTTT.

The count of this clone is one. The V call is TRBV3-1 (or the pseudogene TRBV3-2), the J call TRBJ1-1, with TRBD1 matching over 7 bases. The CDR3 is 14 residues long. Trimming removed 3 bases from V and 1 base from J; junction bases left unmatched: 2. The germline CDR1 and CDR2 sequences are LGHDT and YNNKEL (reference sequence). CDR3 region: CASSHRDRNTEAFF. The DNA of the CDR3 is TGTGCCAGCAGCCACCGGGACAGGAACACTGAAGCTTTCTTT.

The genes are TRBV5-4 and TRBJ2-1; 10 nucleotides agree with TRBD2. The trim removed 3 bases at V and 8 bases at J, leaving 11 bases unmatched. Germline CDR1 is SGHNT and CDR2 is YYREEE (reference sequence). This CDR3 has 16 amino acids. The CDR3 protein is CASSSPASGSKDEQFF. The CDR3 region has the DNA TGTGCCAGCAGCTCGCCGGCTAGCGGGAGCAAGGATGAGCAGTTCTTC. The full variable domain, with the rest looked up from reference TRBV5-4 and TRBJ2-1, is ETGVTQSPTHLIKTRGQQVTLRCSSQSGHNTVSWYQQALGQGPQFIFQYYREEENGRGNFPPRFSGLQFPNYSSELNVNALELDDSALYLCASSSPASGSKDEQFFGPGTRLTVL.

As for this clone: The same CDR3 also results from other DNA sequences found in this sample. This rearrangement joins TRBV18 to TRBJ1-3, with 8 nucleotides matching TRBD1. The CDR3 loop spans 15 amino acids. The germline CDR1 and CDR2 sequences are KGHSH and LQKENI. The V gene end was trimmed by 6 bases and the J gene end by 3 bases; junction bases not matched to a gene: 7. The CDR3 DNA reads TGTGCCAGCTCGCCCGGGACAGGAATTGGAAACACCATATATTTT. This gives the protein CASSPGTGIGNTIYF.

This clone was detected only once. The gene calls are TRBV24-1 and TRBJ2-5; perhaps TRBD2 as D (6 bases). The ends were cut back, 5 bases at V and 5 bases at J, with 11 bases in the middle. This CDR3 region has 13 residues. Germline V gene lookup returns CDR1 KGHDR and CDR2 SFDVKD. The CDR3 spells CATSVLGRETQYF. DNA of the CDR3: TGTGCCACCAGTGTATTGGGGAGGGAGACCCAGTACTTC.

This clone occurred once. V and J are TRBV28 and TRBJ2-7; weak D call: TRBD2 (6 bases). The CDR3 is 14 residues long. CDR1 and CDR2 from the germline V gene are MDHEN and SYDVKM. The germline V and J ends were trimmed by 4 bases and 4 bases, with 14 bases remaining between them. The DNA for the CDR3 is TGTGCCAGCAGTTCCGCGGGACCCCTATACGAGCAGTACTTC. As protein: CASSSAGPLYEQYF.

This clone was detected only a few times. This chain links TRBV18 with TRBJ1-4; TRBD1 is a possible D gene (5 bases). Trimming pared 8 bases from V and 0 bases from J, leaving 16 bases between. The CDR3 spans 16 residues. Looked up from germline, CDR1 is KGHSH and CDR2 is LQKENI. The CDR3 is CASAYESTATNEKLFF. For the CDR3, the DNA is TGTGCCAGCGCATATGAGTCGACAGCAACTAATGAAAAACTGTTTTTT.

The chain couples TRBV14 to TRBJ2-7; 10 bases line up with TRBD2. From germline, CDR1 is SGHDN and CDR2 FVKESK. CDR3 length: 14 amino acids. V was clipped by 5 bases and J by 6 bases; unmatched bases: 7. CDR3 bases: TGTGCCAGCAGCATCCTAGCGGGAGTCGGCGAGCAGTACTTC. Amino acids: CASSILAGVGEQYF.